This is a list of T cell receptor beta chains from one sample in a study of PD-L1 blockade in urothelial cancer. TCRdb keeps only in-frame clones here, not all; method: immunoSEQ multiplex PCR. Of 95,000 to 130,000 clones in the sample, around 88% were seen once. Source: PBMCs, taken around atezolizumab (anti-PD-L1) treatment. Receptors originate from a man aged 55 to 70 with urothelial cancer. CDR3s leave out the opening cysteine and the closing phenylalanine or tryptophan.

ASSPDRGSYEQY,TRBV28,TRBJ2-7,12
ASSGASRGNTGELF,TRBV5-4,TRBJ2-2,14
ASSLQDNYGYT,TRBV5-6,TRBJ1-2,11
ASSLVFYGYT,TRBV7-2,TRBJ1-2,10
ASSSGQGRTDTQY,TRBV7-7,TRBJ2-3,13
ASSGLPPYNEQF,TRBV2,TRBJ2-1,12
ASSSGQGSDTQY,TRBV7-2,TRBJ2-3,12
ASSASGKSGEKLF,TRBV19,TRBJ1-4,13
ASSTEVPGTGNYEQY,TRBV5-4,TRBJ2-7,15
ASGSGLYGSPLH,TRBV6-1,TRBJ1-6,12
ASSAGQGANGELF,TRBV5-1,TRBJ2-2,13
ASSFHVAADSPLH,TRBV27,TRBJ1-6,13
APGEERYNEQF,TRBV27,TRBJ2-1,11
ASSLEQGDGYT,TRBV7-9,TRBJ1-2,11
ASSPWGVAGGPGETQY,TRBV4-1,TRBJ2-5,16